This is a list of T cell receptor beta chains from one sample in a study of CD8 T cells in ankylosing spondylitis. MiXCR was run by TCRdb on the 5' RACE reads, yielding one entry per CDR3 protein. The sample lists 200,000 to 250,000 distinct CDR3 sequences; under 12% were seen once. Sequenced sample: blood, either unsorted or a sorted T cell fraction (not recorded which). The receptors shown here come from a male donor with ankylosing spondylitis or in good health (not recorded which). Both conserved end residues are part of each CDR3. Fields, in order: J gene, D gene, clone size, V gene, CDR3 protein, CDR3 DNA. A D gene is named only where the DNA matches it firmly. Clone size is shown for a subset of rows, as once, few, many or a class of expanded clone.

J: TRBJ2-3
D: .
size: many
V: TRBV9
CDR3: CASSSGSTDTQYF
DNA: TGTGCCAGCAGCTCGGGGAGCACAGATACGCAGTATTTT

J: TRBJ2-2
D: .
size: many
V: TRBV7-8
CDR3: CASSPQGPSSTLFF
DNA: TGTGCCAGCAGCCCCCAGGGGCCTTCAAGCACGCTGTTTTTT

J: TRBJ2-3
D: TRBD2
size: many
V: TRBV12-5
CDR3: CASGFGSSGDTQYF
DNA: TGTGCTAGTGGTTTCGGATCTAGCGGAGATACGCAGTATTTT

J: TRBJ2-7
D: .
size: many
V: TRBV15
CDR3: CATSRDLGYEQYF
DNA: TGTGCCACCAGCAGAGATTTGGGCTACGAGCAGTACTTC

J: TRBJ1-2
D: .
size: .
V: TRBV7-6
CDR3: CASSPPGIYGYTF
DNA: TGTGCCAGCAGCCCGCCGGGGATCTATGGCTACACCTTC

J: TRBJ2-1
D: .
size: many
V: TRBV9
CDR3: CASSVTNTYNEQFF
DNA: TGTGCCAGCAGCGTAACTAACACCTACAATGAGCAGTTCTTC

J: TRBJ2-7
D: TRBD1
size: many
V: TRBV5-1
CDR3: CASSSTGGGLGEQYF
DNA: TGCGCCAGCAGCTCGACAGGGGGGGGCTTGGGGGAGCAGTACTTC

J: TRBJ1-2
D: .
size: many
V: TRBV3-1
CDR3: CASSPGTKGYTF
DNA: TGTGCCAGCAGCCCAGGGACGAAGGGCTACACCTTC

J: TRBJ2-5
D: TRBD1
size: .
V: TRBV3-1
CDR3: CASSLGQGPQETQYF
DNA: TGTGCCAGCAGCCTCGGACAGGGCCCCCAAGAGACCCAGTACTTC

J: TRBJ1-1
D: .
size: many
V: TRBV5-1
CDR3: CASSFNKNTEAFF
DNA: TGCGCCAGCAGCTTCAATAAAAACACTGAAGCTTTCTTT

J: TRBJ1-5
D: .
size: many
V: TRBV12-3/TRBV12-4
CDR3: CASSFSYNQPQHF
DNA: TGTGCCAGCAGTTTCAGCTACAATCAGCCCCAGCATTTT

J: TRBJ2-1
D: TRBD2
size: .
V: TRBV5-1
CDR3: CASTALAGGRNEQFF
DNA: TGCGCCAGCACCGCACTAGCGGGGGGGCGGAATGAGCAGTTCTTC

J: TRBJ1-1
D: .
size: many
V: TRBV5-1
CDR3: CASSDGGAEAFF
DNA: TGCGCCAGCAGCGACGGAGGCGCTGAAGCTTTCTTT

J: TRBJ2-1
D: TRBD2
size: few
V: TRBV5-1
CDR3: CASRGLAGYNEQFF
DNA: TGCGCCAGCAGGGGACTAGCGGGTTACAATGAGCAGTTCTTC

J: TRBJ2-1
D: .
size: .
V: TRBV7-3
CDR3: CASSLNTGGLFEEQFF
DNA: TGTGCCAGCAGCTTAAATACCGGGGGGCTCTTTGAGGAGCAGTTCTTC

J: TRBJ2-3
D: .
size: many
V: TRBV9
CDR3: CASSVAVGTTDTQYF
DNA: TGTGCCAGCAGCGTAGCAGTGGGAACCACAGATACGCAGTATTTT

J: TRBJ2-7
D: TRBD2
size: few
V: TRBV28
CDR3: CASSPPSGGIYEQYF
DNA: TGTGCCAGCAGCCCACCAAGCGGGGGAATCTACGAGCAGTACTTC

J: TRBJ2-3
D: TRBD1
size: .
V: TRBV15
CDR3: CATSGDPDRVLVQYF
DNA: TGTGCCACCAGCGGAGACCCGGACAGGGTTTTAGTGCAGTATTTT

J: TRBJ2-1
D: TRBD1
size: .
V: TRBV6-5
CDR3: CASSTPGQGRNEQFF
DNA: TGTGCCAGCAGTACTCCGGGACAGGGGCGTAATGAGCAGTTCTTC

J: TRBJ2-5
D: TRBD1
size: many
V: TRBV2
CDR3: CASSEEDRGVTIYF
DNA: TGTGCCAGCAGCGAAGAGGACAGGGGCGTTACAATATACTTC

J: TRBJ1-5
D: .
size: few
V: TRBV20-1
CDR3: CSAISGGGDNQPQHF
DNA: TGCAGTGCTATTTCAGGAGGGGGGGACAATCAGCCCCAGCATTTT

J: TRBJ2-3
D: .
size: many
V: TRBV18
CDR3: CASSPQSTPSTDTQYF
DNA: TGTGCCAGCTCACCCCAAAGTACCCCGAGCACAGATACGCAGTATTTT